These T cell receptor beta chains were read from a single sample in a study of cytomegalovirus exposure and HLA in healthy donors. Produced via immunoSEQ multiplex PCR; TCRdb's table is partial and in-frame only. The repertoire holds about 90,000 clones, with 65% to 75% as singletons. The specimen was PBMCs. These receptors were taken from a man aged 30 to 39 in good health and CMV-seronegative. Both conserved end residues are part of each CDR3. Each record gives: clone size, D gene, V gene, J gene, CDR3 DNA, CDR3 protein. The D gene is left open where the match is weak. The listing skips clone size in some rows; elsewhere it reads once, few, many or a size class.

clone_size: few; d_call: NA; v_call: TRBV4-3; j_call: TRBJ1-1; cdr3_nt: TGCGCCAGCAGTCACAAATCTTGGACAGTCCAGAACACTGAAGCTTTCTTT; cdr3_aa: CASSHKSWTVQNTEAFF
clone_size: NA; d_call: TRBD1; v_call: TRBV15; j_call: TRBJ2-5; cdr3_nt: TGTGCCACAACCTTGTCGGGACAGGTTGAAGAGACCCAGTACTTC; cdr3_aa: CATTLSGQVEETQYF
clone_size: NA; d_call: TRBD1; v_call: TRBV28; j_call: TRBJ2-7; cdr3_nt: TGTGCCAGCAGTCTACGCAGGGGGTCGCCCTACGAGCAGTACTTC; cdr3_aa: CASSLRRGSPYEQYF
clone_size: NA; d_call: TRBD1; v_call: TRBV18; j_call: TRBJ1-1; cdr3_nt: TGTGCCAGCTCCCGGGGGGACAGGGGCATGAACACTGAAGCTTTCTTT; cdr3_aa: CASSRGDRGMNTEAFF
clone_size: NA; d_call: NA; v_call: TRBV5-6; j_call: TRBJ2-3; cdr3_nt: TGTGCCAGCAGCTCCCCGAGGAGGACAGATACGCAGTATTTT; cdr3_aa: CASSSPRRTDTQYF
clone_size: NA; d_call: TRBD1; v_call: TRBV27; j_call: TRBJ1-2; cdr3_nt: TGTGCCAGCAGTTTCATAGGGGGCGACTATGGCTACACCTTC; cdr3_aa: CASSFIGGDYGYTF
clone_size: NA; d_call: NA; v_call: TRBV5-3; j_call: TRBJ1-1; cdr3_nt: TGTGCCAGAAGCTTGAGGCAGGAGAACACTGAAGCTTTCTTT; cdr3_aa: CARSLRQENTEAFF
clone_size: NA; d_call: NA; v_call: TRBV4-1; j_call: TRBJ1-1; cdr3_nt: TGCGCCAGCGGACGGGAAGTGACTGTGAACACTGAAGCTTTCTTT; cdr3_aa: CASGREVTVNTEAFF
clone_size: NA; d_call: NA; v_call: TRBV7-2; j_call: TRBJ2-7; cdr3_nt: TGTGCCAGCAGCACCAGTTACGAGCAGTACTTC; cdr3_aa: CASSTSYEQYF
clone_size: few; d_call: TRBD2; v_call: TRBV27; j_call: TRBJ2-5; cdr3_nt: TGTGCCAGCAACCCTAGCGGAGGCCAGCAAGAGACCCAGTACTTC; cdr3_aa: CASNPSGGQQETQYF
clone_size: NA; d_call: NA; v_call: TRBV2; j_call: TRBJ2-6; cdr3_nt: TGTGCCAGCAGCCCCCTAGACGGTCTCTCTGGGGCCAACGTCCTGACTTTC; cdr3_aa: CASSPLDGLSGANVLTF
clone_size: NA; d_call: TRBD2; v_call: TRBV4-3; j_call: TRBJ2-1; cdr3_nt: TGCGCCAGCAGCCGACTGACTAGCGGGACTTACAATGAGCAGTTCTTC; cdr3_aa: CASSRLTSGTYNEQFF
clone_size: NA; d_call: TRBD2; v_call: TRBV4-1; j_call: TRBJ2-7; cdr3_nt: TGCGCCAGCAGCCAAGAGGCAGCGGGAGGGCTGGTCGAGCAGTACTTC; cdr3_aa: CASSQEAAGGLVEQYF
clone_size: few; d_call: TRBD1; v_call: TRBV27; j_call: TRBJ2-7; cdr3_nt: TGTGCCAGCAGTTTATCAGGGGGCCCTTTATACGAGCAGTACTTC; cdr3_aa: CASSLSGGPLYEQYF
clone_size: NA; d_call: NA; v_call: TRBV4-1; j_call: TRBJ1-5; cdr3_nt: TGCGCCAGCAGCCAAGACGGTAGCAATCAGCCCCAGCATTTT; cdr3_aa: CASSQDGSNQPQHF
clone_size: few; d_call: TRBD1; v_call: TRBV30; j_call: TRBJ1-1; cdr3_nt: TGTGCCTGGAGTGCGACAGGGGGCGTCGGCACTGAAGCTTTCTTT; cdr3_aa: CAWSATGGVGTEAFF